Each of the 7 T cell receptor beta chains below was sequenced from the same sample in a study of human T cells and chemical hapten exposure. A single record per CDR3 protein comes from TCRdb applying MiXCR to the RACE reads. The sample shows more than 300,000 distinct CDR3 sequences, more than 4.5% of them seen only once. Time point: pre-sensitization, week 0. Treatment given: therapeutic diphenylcyclopropenone sensitization with weekly scalp DPC. The specimen comprised whole blood, sampled in connection with sensitization to the hapten diphenylcyclopropenone (DPC). The receptors originated from a woman in her fifties or sixties with alopecia areata. Some clones in this sample may be carry-over from other donors' samples.

This clonotype was picked up a small number of times. V gene TRBV5-1 combines with J gene TRBJ1-5; D might be TRBD1 (5 bases). The CDR3 spans 15 residues. Germline assignment: CDR1 SGHRS and CDR2 YFSETQ. Trimming removed 0 bases from V and 6 bases from J, with 13 bases in between. The DNA for the CDR3 is TGCGCCAGCAGCTTGGAGGGGACCCCCCGTCAGCCCCAGCATTTT. This sequence encodes CASSLEGTPRQPQHF.

The rearrangement links TRBV5-4 to TRBJ2-5, with no clear D. V shed 3 bases and J shed 5 bases, with 8 bases lying between them. CDR3 length: 12 amino acids. Germline CDR1 reads SGHNT; CDR2 reads YYREEE (reference sequence). DNA of the CDR3: TGTGCCAGCAGCTGGTATGAGGAGACCCAGTACTTC. Its translation: CASSWYEETQYF. The full variable domain, rest sourced from reference TRBV5-4 and TRBJ2-5, is ETGVTQSPTHLIKTRGQQVTLRCSSQSGHNTVSWYQQALGQGPQFIFQYYREEENGRGNFPPRFSGLQFPNYSSELNVNALELDDSALYLCASSWYEETQYFGPGTRLLVL.

CDR3 DNA: TGTGCCAGCAGTTTCTATGATGCCAGGGGCGAGCAGTACTTC. It translates to CASSFYDARGEQYF. This rearrangement joins TRBV12-3 or TRBV12-4 to TRBJ2-7; perhaps TRBD1 as D (6 bases). Trimming left V 3 bases short and J 6 bases short, with 15 bases between. The CDR3 has 14 residues.

The gene calls are TRBV11-2 and TRBJ1-2, with 8 nucleotides matching TRBD1. Unmatched junction bases numbered 10, after V lost 5 bases and J lost 8 bases. Germline V lookup: CDR1 SGHAT, CDR2 FQNNGV. The CDR3 loop spans 14 amino acids. The CDR3 DNA sequence: TGTGCCAGCAGCCGAGCTACAGGGGGGTTCGGCTACACCTTC. This codes for CASSRATGGFGYTF.

The chain employs TRBV12-3 or TRBV12-4 and TRBJ1-6; TRBD1 is a possible D gene (6 bases). The CDR3 consists of 15 residues. The V end lost 5 bases, the J end lost 14 bases, and 22 bases lay between the germline ends. The CDR3 sequence is CASSHGQGFLGALHF. CDR3 DNA sequence: TGTGCCAGCAGTCACGGGCAGGGGTTTTTAGGAGCCCTCCACTTT.

V usage is TRBV5-1 and J usage is TRBJ2-5; 7 bases fit TRBD1. Germline CDR1 and CDR2: SGHRS and YFSETQ. CDR3 length equals 14 residues. V gave up 4 bases and J gave up 1 base; unmatched junction bases: 4. The chain's CDR3 is CASSHGTVQETQYF. Written as DNA, the CDR3 is TGCGCCAGCAGCCATGGGACAGTCCAAGAGACCCAGTACTTC.

Comments on this clonotype: This clone may be a read error of a much larger clone one base away. This chain links TRBV3-1 with TRBJ2-1; D is perhaps TRBD1 (5 bases). The germline gives CDR1 LGHDT, CDR2 YNNKEL (reference sequence). V lost 1 base and J lost 0, with 25 bases in between. This CDR3 spans 21 amino acids. CDR3 nucleotide sequence: TGTGCCAGCAGCCAAGTCTGCGGTACAGGTCCTTCTCAGAGCTCCTACAATGAGCAGTTCTTC. This translates into CASSQVCGTGPSQSSYNEQFF.